What follows is one T cell receptor (beta chain) and its context. Its antigen is still unknown. Germline lookup yields CDR1 SGHVS and CDR2 FQNEAQ. With 5 bases removed from V and 5 bases from J, the gap between germline ends came to 16 bases. The CDR3 consists of 15 residues. This sample was included in a study of blood T cells in healthy people across ages. In terms of origin and age, donors were healthy Caucasian individuals from Russia aged 6 to 90. Sample-barcoded 5' priming and a J-beta primer mix drove a second PCR of about 7 to 11 cycles. Tags on each cDNA molecule came from a template-switch adaptor with 12 random nucleotides. TCRdb reanalysed the 5' RACE reads using MiXCR and keeps one entry per CDR3 protein. The top ten clones hold 23% of a sample with some 1,800,000 distinct CDR3 sequences, roughly 43% of them seen once. Study conclusions and caveats: It was held that the diversity estimates obtained from one million T cells were underestimates. Per million T cells, TCR beta diversity dropped about linearly as age rose.

The clonotype was recovered from a human donor in good health. The sequencing sample was made of blood. The chain combines TRBV7-8 with TRBJ2-1, with D perhaps TRBD1 or TRBD2 (5 bases each). The CDR3 DNA reads TGTGCCAGCAGCCCAATTGGGGGTAGGGACAATGAGCAGTTCTTC. Its translation is CASSPIGGRDNEQFF.